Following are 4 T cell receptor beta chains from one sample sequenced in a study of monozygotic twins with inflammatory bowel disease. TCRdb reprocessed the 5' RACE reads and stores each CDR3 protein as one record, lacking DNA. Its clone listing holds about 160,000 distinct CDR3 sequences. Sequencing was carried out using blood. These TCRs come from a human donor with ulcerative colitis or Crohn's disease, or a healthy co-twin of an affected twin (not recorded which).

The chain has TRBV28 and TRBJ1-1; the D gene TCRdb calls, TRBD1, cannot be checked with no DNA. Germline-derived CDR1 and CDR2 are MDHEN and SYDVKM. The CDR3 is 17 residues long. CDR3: CASSFWGTGRLDTEAFF.

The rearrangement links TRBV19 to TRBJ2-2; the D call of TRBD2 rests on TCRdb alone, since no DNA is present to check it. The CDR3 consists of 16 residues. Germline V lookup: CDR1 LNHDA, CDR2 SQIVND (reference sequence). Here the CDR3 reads CASSPSGRVNTGELFF. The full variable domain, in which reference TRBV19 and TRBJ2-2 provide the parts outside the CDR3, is DGGITQSPKYLFRKEGQNVTLSCEQNLNHDAMYWYRQDPGQGLRLIYYSQIVNDFQKGDIAEGYSVSREKKESFPLTVTSAQKNPTAFYLCASSPSGRVNTGELFFGEGSRLTVL.

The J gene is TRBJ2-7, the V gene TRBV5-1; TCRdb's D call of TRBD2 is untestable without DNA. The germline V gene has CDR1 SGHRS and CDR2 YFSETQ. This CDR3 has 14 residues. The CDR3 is CASSLTGPTYEQYF.

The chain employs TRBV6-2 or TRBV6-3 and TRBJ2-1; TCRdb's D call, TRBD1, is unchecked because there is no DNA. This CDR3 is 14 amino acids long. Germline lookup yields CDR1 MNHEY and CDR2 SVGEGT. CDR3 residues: CASSYPPPGNEQFF.